This T cell receptor beta chain was obtained from a study of blood T cell repertoires in COVID-19. Repertoires were generated with immunoSEQ multiplex PCR, while TCRdb's copy carries only in-frame clones and drops some. The profile covers approximately 260,000 clones, with 82% appearing a single time and 4.5% to 6% taken by the ten largest. The trim removed 1 base at V and 5 bases at J, leaving 6 bases unmatched. From germline, CDR1 is KGHSH and CDR2 LQKENI. CDR3 length equals 15 residues. The J gene is TRBJ2-3, the V gene TRBV18; 7 nucleotides match TRBD1. The source is an elderly woman with active or convalescent COVID-19. Sequencing input: peripheral blood. The CDR3 protein is CASSPLYRGKDTQYF. CDR3 nucleotide sequence: TGTGCCAGCTCACCACTATACAGGGGTAAAGATACGCAGTATTTT.